In this sample, the clone carrying this TCR beta chain turned up many times. Its target is not known. The data derive from a study of response to subunit inactivated influenza vaccine. Study-wide results and caveats: The authors proposed limited new T cell recruitment per seasonal influenza vaccination.

The CDR3 contains 15 residues. CDR1 and CDR2 from the germline V gene are SGHRS and YFSETQ. With V trimmed by 2 bases and J by 4 bases, 7 bases remained unmatched. MiXCR, applied by TCRdb to the RT-PCR reads, yields one record per CDR3 protein. The sample records around 520,000 distinct CDR3 sequences, approximately 10% being singletons. The rearrangement uses TRBV5-1 and TRBJ2-3, with 7 bases identical to TRBD1. The TCR was taken from a man over 45 who received an inactivated influenza vaccine. Material: PBMCs from blood, obtained on the day of vaccination. For the CDR3, the DNA is TGCGCCAGCAGCTTAATTGGGACAGCCCCAGATACGCAGTATTTT. Its translation is CASSLIGTAPDTQYF.